This T cell receptor beta chain was captured in a study of regulatory T cells in long-lasting Graves disease. Library construction for TCR beta used iRepertoire HTBI primers and Arm-PCR of CDR3 regions. TCRdb reprocessed the multiplex PCR reads via MiXCR and lists one record per CDR3 protein. The sample shows 500,000 to 700,000 distinct CDR3 sequences, approximately 31% of them seen only once. The time point was: persistent/refractory GD, antithyroid drugs over 5 years with positive TRAb. Generation of the TCR library employed RNA extracted from PBMCs. The CDR3 is 14 residues long. Trimming left V 4 bases short and J 9 bases short, with 17 bases between. The germline V gene has CDR1 SGHNT and CDR2 YYREEE (reference sequence).

The chain couples TRBV5-4 to TRBJ1-3, with no clear D. This TCR derives from a female donor with Graves disease. Sequenced material: peripheral blood mononuclear cells (PBMCs), taken when the disease was refractory, from a patient treated with antithyroid drugs. This CDR3 reads CASSLGTAGSTIYF. CDR3 sequence (DNA): TGTGCCAGCAGCCTGGGCACAGCGGGCAGCACCATATATTTT.